Listed here are 21 T cell receptor beta chains from one sample, sequenced in a study of regulatory T cells in long-lasting Graves disease. Combining iRepertoire HTBI primers with Arm-PCR of CDR3 regions, the authors built TCR beta libraries. Each CDR3 protein is one row after TCRdb ran MiXCR on the multiplex PCR reads. The sample lists 620,000 or so distinct CDR3 sequences; roughly 15% were seen once. The time point was: newly diagnosed GD, antithyroid drugs for less than 3 months. Extracted RNA from PBMCs served as the source of the TCR library. The data were also submitted as part of a second study, on T cells in Graves' hyperthyroidism and ophthalmopathy.

This specimen was peripheral blood mononuclear cells (PBMCs), taken at new diagnosis, from a patient treated with antithyroid drugs. The receptors were sampled from a woman in her 30s with Graves disease.

This chain uses TRBV5-1 with TRBJ1-3; possibly TRBD1 for D (5 bases). Per the germline V gene, CDR1 is SGHRS and CDR2 is YFSETQ. The V end lost 8 bases, the J end lost 0 bases, and 15 bases lay between the germline ends. The CDR3 is 15 amino acids. CDR3 nucleotide sequence: TGCGCCAGTTCCGGAGGGACGGACTCTGGAAACACCATATATTTT. Its protein product is CASSGGTDSGNTIYF. Full variable domain (missing parts from reference TRBV5-1 and TRBJ1-3): KAGVTQTPRYLIKTRGQQVTLSCSPISGHRSVSWYQQTPGQGLQFLFEYFSETQRNKGNFPGRFSGRQFSNSRSEMNVSTLELGDSALYLCASSGGTDSGNTIYFGEGSWLTVV.

This clonotype was found a few times. CDR3 loop: CASSLAEGPYNEQFF. The CDR3 DNA reads TGTGCCAGCAGCTTAGCAGAGGGACCATACAATGAGCAGTTCTTC. The V gene is TRBV7-8, the J gene TRBJ2-1; D possibly matches TRBD1 or TRBD2 (5 bases each). Looked up from germline, CDR1 is SGHVS and CDR2 is FQNEAQ. The CDR3 totals 15 residues. V was pared by 0 bases and J by 4 bases, with 10 bases between.

Turning to this clonotype: A read error may explain this, as a much larger clone is one base away. The chain uses TRBV19 and TRBJ1-1; D perhaps matches TRBD1 (6 bases). Looked up from germline, CDR1 is LNHDA and CDR2 is SQIVND (reference sequence). The CDR3 is 15 residues long. In nucleotides, the CDR3 is TGTGCCAGTAGTACGAGAGGGGGGTCGGACACTGAAGCTCTCTTT. This gives the protein CASSTRGGSDTEALF.

V is TRBV2 and J is TRBJ2-2; 9 bases map to TRBD1. This CDR3 is built from 13 residues. Germline CDR1 and CDR2: SNHLY and FYNNEI. J lost 8 bases, V lost 11 bases, and 9 bases had no gene match. The CDR3 DNA reads TGTGCCTTGGGGACAGGGAAATCGGGGGAGCTGTTTTTT. Its protein product is CALGTGKSGELFF.

About this clonotype: This likely stems from a read error, as it lies one base from a far larger clone. The V and J genes are TRBV27 and TRBJ1-1; D possibly corresponds to TRBD1 (6 bases). Germline loops: CDR1 MNHEY, CDR2 SMNVEV (reference sequence). This CDR3 comprises 19 residues. The chain's CDR3 is CASSDRKGGAGPRNTEASF. DNA of the CDR3: TGTGCCAGCAGTGACCGGAAAGGGGGAGCAGGGCCGAGGAACACTGAAGCTTCCTTT.

The V and J genes are TRBV6-1 and TRBJ2-7; D unresolved. Trimming cost V 5 bases and J 4 bases, with 9 bases left between them. CDR1 is MNHNS, CDR2 SASEGT, per germline. The CDR3 is 12 residues long. The CDR3 sequence is CASSPTYYEQYF. The CDR3 DNA sequence: TGTGCCAGCAGTCCCACTTATTACGAGCAGTACTTC.

The sample holds a few counts of this clonotype. The chain uses TRBV20-1 and TRBJ2-3; D is perhaps TRBD1 or TRBD2 (5 bases each). The length of the CDR3 is 17 residues. With 3 bases removed from V and 0 bases from J, the gap between germline ends came to 19 bases. The germline V gene has CDR1 DFQATT and CDR2 SNEGSKA (reference sequence). CDR3 loop: CSARVAGTDVSTDTQYF. The DNA of the CDR3 is TGCAGTGCTAGGGTCGCCGGGACCGACGTTAGCACAGATACGCAGTATTTT.

The chain combines TRBV20-1 with TRBJ2-1; TRBD2 matches 7 bases. The CDR3 totals 15 residues. V lost 1 base and J lost 7; bases outside the gene matches: 10. Germline CDR1 is DFQATT and CDR2 is SNEGSKA (reference sequence). The CDR3 protein is CSARVTSVNRNEQFF. The CDR3 bases are TGCAGTGCTAGAGTAACTAGCGTGAACCGAAATGAGCAGTTCTTC.

This clonotype was counted at least ten times. V and J are TRBV11-2 and TRBJ1-2; D ambiguous. The CDR3 consists of 13 residues. Germline lookup yields CDR1 SGHAT and CDR2 FQNNGV. V shed 2 bases and J shed 8 bases, with 12 bases lying between them. The CDR3 region is CASSLLTDRGYTF. CDR3 coding DNA: TGTGCCAGCAGCTTACTTACAGATAGGGGCTACACCTTC.

In its sample, this clonotype was seen a few times. The chain is built from TRBV6-1 and TRBJ2-1; 8 nucleotides line up with TRBD2. From germline, CDR1 is MNHNS and CDR2 SASEGT. With 9 bases clipped from V and 0 bases from J, the junction kept 4 bases outside the gene matches. The CDR3 consists of 14 residues. The chain's CDR3 is CASWSGSSYNEQFF. DNA of the CDR3: TGTGCCAGTTGGAGCGGGAGCTCCTACAATGAGCAGTTCTTC.

This clonotype appeared a few times. The rearrangement uses TRBV11-1 and TRBJ2-6, with 7 bases matching TRBD2. The CDR3 is made up of 19 amino acids. J lost 0 bases, V lost 1 base, and 9 bases had no gene match. Germline V gene data show CDR1 as SGHAT and CDR2 as FQDESV (reference sequence). The CDR3 nucleotides are TGTGCCAGCAGCTTAGGGAGCGGGACCATCTTCTCTGGGGCCAACGTCCTGACTTTC. Translating gives CASSLGSGTIFSGANVLTF.

The rearrangement joins TRBV5-1 to TRBJ2-7; D perhaps matches TRBD1 (7 bases). The ends were cut back, 4 bases at V and 6 bases at J, with 14 bases in the middle. Looked up from germline, CDR1 is SGHRS and CDR2 is YFSETQ. The CDR3 runs 13 residues. Here the CDR3 DNA reads TGCGCCAGCAGCCAGGGAGGACAGGCCGAGCAGTACTTC. Translated, it gives CASSQGGQAEQYF.

This clonotype was observed at least ten times. The chain joins TRBV28 to TRBJ1-5; D not resolved. This CDR3 has 13 amino acids. Germline V gives CDR1 MDHEN, CDR2 SYDVKM. Deletions cut 3 bases from V and 6 bases from J, with 9 bases between. The CDR3 nucleotides are TGTGCCAGCAGTTTCTATTTTGGTCAGCCCCAGCATTTT. Translating it yields CASSFYFGQPQHF. The variable domain in full, with the rest retrieved from reference TRBV28 and TRBJ1-5, is DVKVTQSSRYLVKRTGEKVFLECVQDMDHENMFWYRQDPGLGLRLIYFSYDVKMKEKGDIPEGYSVSREKKERFSLILESASTNQTSMYLCASSFYFGQPQHFGDGTRLSIL.

Concerning this clonotype: A read error may explain this, as a much larger clone is one base away. The V and J genes are TRBV6-2 or TRBV6-3 and TRBJ1-1; a possible D gene is TRBD1 (6 bases). Looked up from germline, CDR1 is MNHEY and CDR2 is SVGEGT. The CDR3 covers 15 residues. The DNA of the CDR3 is TGTGCCAGCGGTTACTCAGGACAGATGAACACTGAAGCTTTCTTT. Translating gives CASGYSGQMNTEAFF.

In its sample, this clonotype was seen a few times. The chain carries TRBV30 and TRBJ1-2; D may be TRBD1 (5 bases). The CDR3 sequence is 12 residues long. Trimming took 5 bases from V and 5 from J, leaving 12 bases between them. CDR1 is GTSNPN and CDR2 is SVGIG in the germline V gene (reference sequence). The CDR3 DNA reads as TGTGCCTGGGGACACCCGGTTTATGGCTACACCTTC. Translated: CAWGHPVYGYTF.

This clonotype was counted many times. The chain combines TRBV12-3 or TRBV12-4 with TRBJ1-6; TRBD1 matches 10 bases. V was pared by 5 bases and J by 9 bases, with 4 bases of the junction left unmatched. CDR3 size: 14 residues. DNA of the CDR3: TGTGCCAGCAGTCGCCGGGACAGGGGTTCACCCCTCCACTTT. It translates to CASSRRDRGSPLHF.

The chain couples TRBV9 to TRBJ2-1; D ambiguous. The CDR3 is 16 residues long. V shed 4 bases and J shed 9 bases, with 23 bases lying between them. The germline V gene has CDR1 SGDLS and CDR2 YYNGEE. CDR3 nucleotide sequence: TGTGCCAGCAGCCCCCCGGTGGGGTTTGGGGTGGGTGAGCAGTTCTTC. Protein product: CASSPPVGFGVGEQFF.

The V call is TRBV9, the J call TRBJ2-1; possibly TRBD2 for D (6 bases). The germline V gene encodes CDR1 SGDLS and CDR2 YYNGEE. The CDR3 has 15 residues. Trimming left V 0 bases short and J 5 bases short, with 12 bases between. CDR3 bases: TGTGCCAGCAGCGTAGCGGGAGTTAGCAACAATGAGCAGTTCTTC. The encoded protein is CASSVAGVSNNEQFF.

This clonotype was seen ten or more times. V and J are TRBV29-1 and TRBJ2-3; a weak D match, TRBD2 (5 bases). CDR1 is SQVTM and CDR2 is ANQGSEA in the germline V gene. The CDR3 covers 14 residues. V shed 4 bases and J shed 7 bases, with 18 bases lying between them. CDR3 DNA sequence: TGCAGCGTTGGCCGTCTAGGGTGGGAGAATACGCAGTATTTT. This gives the protein CSVGRLGWENTQYF.

V usage is TRBV7-9 and J usage is TRBJ1-1, with TRBD1 identical over 11 bases. The CDR3 has 19 residues. Looked up from germline, CDR1 is SEHNR and CDR2 is FQNEAQ (reference sequence). V gave up 8 bases and J gave up 0 bases; unmatched junction bases: 17. The DNA of the CDR3 is TGTGCCAGCTCACCACCGGGAGGGACAGGGGGGTCGATGAACACTGAAGCTTTCTTT. It specifies CASSPPGGTGGSMNTEAFF. The complete variable domain, with remaining parts taken from reference TRBV7-9 and TRBJ1-1, reads DTGVSQNPRHKITKRGQNVTFRCDPISEHNRLYWYRQTLGQGPEFLTYFQNEAQLEKSRLLSDRFSAERPKGSFSTLEIQRTEQGDSAMYLCASSPPGGTGGSMNTEAFFGQGTRLTVV.

As to this clonotype: It may be a read error: a sequence one base away is much more abundant. V is TRBV7-9 and J is TRBJ2-7; TRBD2 aligns across 11 bases. Germline V lookup: CDR1 SEHNR, CDR2 FQNEAQ (reference sequence). The junction had 17 bases not matched to a gene; V was cut back by 5 bases and J by 2 bases. The CDR3 runs 19 residues. DNA for the CDR3: TGTGCCAGCAGCGATGAACTAGCGGGAGCTGACGCGAGCCCCTACGAGCAGTACTTC. Protein: CASSDELAGADASPYEQYF.